This T cell receptor (beta chain) was sequenced in a study of shared clonotypes between healthy human individuals. Assay used: immunoSEQ multiplex PCR; TCRdb lists only in-frame clones, some missing. This repertoire shows over 400,000 clones, 65% to 85% found once; its top ten account for about 12%. Findings and caveats of the study: Apart from blood, nothing was sampled; tissue repertoires likely differ.

Recent vaccinations or acute infections were absent in the healthy HIV-negative adult donors. On this clone: The antigen is undetermined. A far larger clone is one base from this, pointing to a likely read error.

The receptor was isolated from a middle-aged woman in good health. Some clones in this sample may be carry-over from other donors' samples. The sequencing sample was made of PBMCs.

CDR3 in amino acids: CASSQEETRGLCTGELFF. In DNA, the CDR3 is TGCGCCAGCAGCCAAGAGGAGACCAGGGGGCTATGCACCGGGGAGCTGTTTTTT. The chain employs TRBV4-3 and TRBJ2-2; 8 nucleotides agree with TRBD1. Trimming took 0 bases from V and 4 from J; bases not matched to a gene: 10. From germline, CDR1 is LGHNA and CDR2 YSLEER. The CDR3 runs to 18 residues.